A selection of T cell receptor beta chains follows, all from one sample in a study of Graves' ophthalmopathy and Graves' hyperthyroidism. TCRdb fed the multiplex PCR reads into MiXCR, producing one record per CDR3 protein. The sample lists fewer than 600,000 distinct CDR3 sequences; approximately 15% were seen once. Sequences were obtained from blood. These receptors all stem from a woman aged 30 to 39 with Graves' ophthalmopathy. Each CDR3 is given with its conserved first and last residue. D genes are given only for firm matches. Size is omitted from some rows. Given values are once, few, many or a class for expanded clones.

d_call cdr3_length j_call clone_size v_call cdr3_aa cdr3_nt
NA 14 TRBJ1-2 many TRBV4-1 CASSQIITNYGYTF TGCGCCAGCAGCCAAATTATTACTAACTATGGCTACACCTTC
NA 17 TRBJ2-7 many TRBV27 CASSPMRASPYSYEQYF TGTGCCAGCAGTCCGATGAGAGCTAGCCCCTACTCCTACGAGCAGTACTTC
TRBD1 16 TRBJ1-1 many TRBV5-5 CASSPSTGRGNTEAFF TGTGCCAGCAGCCCTTCGACAGGGCGGGGGAACACTGAAGCTTTCTTT
NA 13 TRBJ2-7 many TRBV29-1 CSVLAPVLGEQYF TGCAGCGTTTTGGCCCCGGTTTTAGGCGAGCAGTACTTC
NA 13 TRBJ1-1 many TRBV29-1 CSVRDRLNTEAFF TGCAGCGTTCGAGACCGATTGAACACTGAAGCTTTCTTT
TRBD2 12 TRBJ2-7 NA TRBV6-4 CASGLAGAWQYF TGTGCCAGCGGACTAGCGGGAGCGTGGCAGTACTTC
NA 15 TRBJ1-5 few TRBV30 CAWSVGLQSGQPQHF TGTGCCTGGAGTGTAGGGCTCCAGAGTGGGCAGCCCCAGCATTTT
NA 12 TRBJ2-7 few TRBV13 CASSSFRNEQYF TGTGCCAGCAGCTCCTTTCGAAACGAGCAGTACTTC
NA 13 TRBJ1-2 many TRBV27 CASGSYDGDGYTF TGTGCCAGCGGATCATATGACGGGGACGGCTACACCTTC
NA 14 TRBJ2-7 NA TRBV7-8 CASSPTTRRDEQYF TGTGCCAGCAGCCCGACGACTAGGAGGGACGAGCAGTACTTC
NA 14 TRBJ1-1 few TRBV10-3 CATTRGPMNTEAFF TGTGCCACCACTCGGGGCCCGATGAACACTGAAGCTTTCTTT
NA 13 TRBJ1-1 few TRBV5-1 CASGLGVGTEAFF TGCGCCAGCGGTTTGGGGGTGGGCACTGAAGCTTTCTTT
TRBD1 15 TRBJ2-7 many TRBV20-1 CSAREGQRSSYEQYF TGCAGTGCTAGAGAGGGACAGAGGAGCTCCTACGAGCAGTACTTC
TRBD2 14 TRBJ2-7 many TRBV12-3/TRBV12-4 CASSGAGPPYEQYF TGTGCCAGCAGTGGAGCGGGACCCCCCTACGAGCAGTACTTC
NA 20 TRBJ2-5 many TRBV15 CATSRKTRVTWYSERETQYF TGTGCCACCAGCAGAAAAACGAGGGTGACCTGGTATTCTGAGAGAGAGACCCAGTACTTC
NA 16 TRBJ2-2 NA TRBV20-1 CSARGGGQDLTGELFF TGCAGTGCTAGAGGCGGGGGACAAGACCTAACCGGGGAGCTGTTTTTT
NA 13 TRBJ1-2 NA TRBV10-3 CAISSGQPYGYTF TGTGCCATCAGTAGCGGACAGCCGTATGGCTACACCTTC
TRBD2 13 TRBJ2-5 many TRBV29-1 CSVKTSRLETQYF TGCAGCGTGAAGACTAGCCGGTTGGAGACCCAGTACTTC
TRBD1 15 TRBJ1-5 many TRBV19 CASSIEDRAWEPQHF TGTGCCAGTAGTATCGAGGACAGGGCTTGGGAGCCCCAGCATTTT
NA 15 TRBJ2-7 many TRBV28 CASSFGGRGSREQYF TGTGCCAGCAGTTTTGGGGGGCGGGGATCTCGCGAGCAGTACTTC
NA 14 TRBJ2-5 many TRBV9 CASSGGAAEETQYF TGTGCCAGCAGCGGGGGCGCCGCCGAAGAGACCCAGTACTTC
NA 14 TRBJ2-6 many TRBV20-1 CSARAISGANVLTF TGCAGTGCTAGAGCCATTTCTGGGGCCAACGTCCTGACTTTC
NA 13 TRBJ2-5 few TRBV12-5 CANGSDRKETQYF TGTGCTAATGGCTCCGACAGGAAAGAGACCCAGTACTTC